This paragraph reports one T cell receptor beta chain. Its specificity is not known. This specimen belongs to a study of T cell responses to AZD1222 COVID-19 vaccine. Overall study results and limits: Across spike, vaccine-associated CD4 TCRs were found, dominant at 160-218 and 743-854. Only a handful of AZD1222 recipients were seropositive at baseline.

Repertoires were generated with immunoSEQ multiplex PCR, while TCRdb's copy carries only in-frame clones and drops some. The repertoire consists of 99,000 or so clones, with roughly 87% occurring once and the leading ten covering 35% to 45%. CDR1 and CDR2 from the germline V gene are SGHTA and FQGNSA. Between the trimmed V and J ends, which lost 1 base and 2 bases, there was a span of 9 bases. The length of the CDR3 is 14 residues. J is TRBJ2-7 and V is TRBV7-2; D call uncertain. The TCR sequence derives from an adult who received the AZD1222 COVID-19 vaccine. The input for sequencing was peripheral blood, taken 28 days after the second AZD1222 dose. The CDR3 region is CASSLGASTYEQYF. CDR3 coding DNA: TGTGCCAGCAGCTTAGGCGCGTCGACCTACGAGCAGTACTTC.